This T cell receptor (beta chain) appears in the sequencing data of a study of cytomegalovirus exposure and HLA in healthy donors. In the PCR, 60 Vbeta and 13 Jbeta primers were used. Sequenced by immunoSEQ multiplex PCR; TCRdb stores in-frame clones only, minus some. This table has over 150,000 clones, roughly 77% appearing once. This CDR3 has 17 residues. Germline V lookup: CDR1 LNHDA, CDR2 SQIVND (reference sequence). J was trimmed by 5 bases and V by 3 bases; bases with no gene match: 10. The rearrangement links TRBV19 to TRBJ1-2, with 12 nucleotides matching TRBD1. Sequenced: PBMCs. This sequence originates from a man between 25 and 39 years old in good health and CMV-seropositive. The CDR3 bases are TGTGCCAGTAGTATTTCTGGGACAGGGGGCTCTTGGTATGGCTACACCTTC. Protein product: CASSISGTGGSWYGYTF. Full variable domain (remainder filled in from reference TRBV19 and TRBJ1-2): DGGITQSPKYLFRKEGQNVTLSCEQNLNHDAMYWYRQDPGQGLRLIYYSQIVNDFQKGDIAEGYSVSREKKESFPLTVTSAQKNPTAFYLCASSISGTGGSWYGYTFGSGTRLTVV.